A single sample gave rise to the 15 T cell receptor beta chains below, sequenced in a study of CD8 T cells in Susac syndrome. Reverse transcription of roughly 0.45 to 1 ug RNA was performed with random hexamers. TCRdb recomputed calls from the immunoSEQ multiplex PCR reads with MiXCR, one row per CDR3 protein. The sample lists some 200,000 distinct CDR3 sequences, 95% occurring once. The sequencing sample was made of CD8+ T cells from PBMCs. These TCRs come from a human donor with Susac syndrome.

V and J are TRBV3-1 and TRBJ2-7, with 7 bases that match TRBD1. V trimming: 3 bases; J trimming: 6 bases; junction bases outside the gene matches: 8. CDR1 LGHDT and CDR2 YNNKEL come from the germline V gene (reference sequence). This CDR3 is 14 amino acids long. The CDR3, as DNA: TGTGCCAGCAGCCAGGTCGGACAGGTCGCCGAGCAGTACTTC. Amino acid sequence: CASSQVGQVAEQYF.

The rearrangement joins TRBV29-1 to TRBJ2-3, with 8 nucleotides matching TRBD2. The CDR3 has 17 amino acids. Germline V gives CDR1 SQVTM, CDR2 ANQGSEA. J was trimmed by 0 bases and V by 7 bases; bases with no gene match: 15. DNA for the CDR3: TGCAGCGCCCAGGGTCCACTAGCGGCAAAGAGCACAGATACGCAGTATTTT. The encoded protein is CSAQGPLAAKSTDTQYF.

The chain joins TRBV27 to TRBJ2-5; a weak D match, TRBD2 (6 bases). The V gene's germline CDR1 is MNHEY and CDR2 SMNVEV (reference sequence). Trimming shortened V by 6 bases and J by 3 bases, and 14 bases separated the two germline ends. This CDR3 has 14 residues. CDR3 sequence (DNA): TGTGCCAGCAGCCAGACTAGGAGCGAAGAGACCCAGTACTTC. Translation: CASSQTRSEETQYF.

The gene calls are TRBV19 and TRBJ2-5; 7 bases are a match to TRBD1. Germline lookup yields CDR1 LNHDA and CDR2 SQIVND (reference sequence). V lost 1 base, J lost 2 bases, and 4 bases stayed unmatched. The CDR3 is 15 amino acids. The DNA of the CDR3 is TGTGCCAGTAGTATAGTTGGGACAGCTCAAGAGACCCAGTACTTC. This sequence encodes CASSIVGTAQETQYF.

This clonotype has more than one count but fewer than ten. The chain carries TRBV15 and TRBJ2-7, with D tentatively TRBD1 or TRBD2 (5 bases each). From germline, CDR1 is LNHNV and CDR2 YYDKDF (reference sequence). The germline V and J ends were trimmed by 4 bases and 0 bases, with 16 bases remaining between them. This CDR3 region has 16 residues. CDR3 loop: CATSTLGTDYSYEQYF. For the CDR3, the DNA is TGTGCCACCAGCACCCTCGGGACGGATTACTCCTACGAGCAGTACTTC.

This chain links TRBV24-1 with TRBJ2-1, with 9 bases fitting TRBD2. Germline CDR1 reads KGHDR; CDR2 reads SFDVKD. Trimming cost V 4 bases and J 0 bases; bases outside gene matches: 12. The CDR3 has 19 amino acids. The chain's CDR3 is CATSDPGVTSGSSYNEQFF. In nucleotides, the CDR3 is TGTGCCACCAGTGACCCTGGGGTGACTAGCGGTAGCTCCTACAATGAGCAGTTCTTC.

This chain connects TRBV13 to TRBJ1-1; no definite D call. Per germline, CDR1 PRHDT and CDR2 FYEKMQ (reference sequence). The germline V and J ends were trimmed by 3 bases and 0 bases, with 8 bases remaining between them. The CDR3 consists of 14 residues. Here the CDR3 reads CASSFTGLNTEAFF. In nucleotides, the CDR3 is TGTGCCAGCAGCTTTACGGGATTGAACACTGAAGCTTTCTTT.

V usage is TRBV16 and J usage is TRBJ2-7; D is possibly TRBD1 (5 bases). The V gene's germline CDR1 is KGHSY and CDR2 FQNENV. Trimming removed 0 bases from V and 4 bases from J, with 13 bases in between. The CDR3 is made up of 15 amino acids. CDR3 region: CASSQSTGGFYEQYF. The CDR3 region has the DNA TGTGCCAGCAGCCAATCTACAGGTGGTTTTTACGAGCAGTACTTC. The complete variable domain, with remaining parts taken from reference TRBV16 and TRBJ2-7, reads GEEVAQTPKHLVRGEGQKAKLYCAPIKGHSYVFWYQQVLKNEFKFLISFQNENVFDETGMPKERFSAKCLPNSPCSLEIQATKLEDSAVYFCASSQSTGGFYEQYFGPGTRLTVT.

This sequence joins TRBV6-5 and TRBJ2-7; TRBD1 aligns across 7 bases. V lost 6 bases and J lost 3; bases outside the gene matches: 8. Per germline, CDR1 MNHEY and CDR2 SVGAGI. This CDR3 spans 14 amino acids. The CDR3 loop is CASSPDRDNYEQYF. The CDR3 region has the DNA TGTGCCAGCAGCCCCGACAGGGACAACTACGAGCAGTACTTC.

This chain joins TRBV14 and TRBJ2-7, with D uncertain. This CDR3 has 12 amino acids. Germline lookup yields CDR1 SGHDN and CDR2 FVKESK. Trimming cost V 5 bases and J 5 bases, with 10 bases left between them. As DNA, the CDR3 is TGTGCCAGCAGCTCGACACGGGACGAGCAGTACTTC. This gives the protein CASSSTRDEQYF.

The rearrangement uses TRBV3-1 and TRBJ2-3, with 14 positions matching TRBD2. Looked up from germline, CDR1 is LGHDT and CDR2 is YNNKEL (reference sequence). Germline trimming cut 3 bases from V and 4 bases from J; bases unmatched to any gene: 6. CDR3 length equals 17 residues. The CDR3 reads CASSQGLAGVEADTQYF. CDR3 DNA sequence: TGTGCCAGCAGCCAGGGACTAGCGGGAGTAGAGGCAGATACGCAGTATTTT.

The genes are TRBV5-6 and TRBJ2-1; D call uncertain. V lost 3 bases to trimming and J lost 8 bases, with 12 bases between them. CDR3 length equals 13 residues. Germline lookup yields CDR1 SGHDT and CDR2 YYEEEE. The CDR3 reads CASSSPLGDEQFF. CDR3 DNA sequence: TGTGCCAGCAGCTCCCCTTTGGGCGATGAGCAGTTCTTC.

This clonotype was observed a few times. The chain carries TRBV3-1 and TRBJ2-3, with no clear D. The CDR3 consists of 12 residues. Trimming stripped 4 bases from V and 5 bases from J, with 7 bases between. The germline V gene has CDR1 LGHDT and CDR2 YNNKEL (reference sequence). CDR3 DNA sequence: TGTGCCAGCAGCCCCCCCGGAGATACGCAGTATTTT. Translating gives CASSPPGDTQYF.

The chain combines TRBV5-1 with TRBJ2-1; 11 bases align to TRBD2. Germline lookup yields CDR1 SGHRS and CDR2 YFSETQ. V was clipped by 0 bases and J by 7 bases; unmatched bases: 6. This CDR3 region has 16 residues. Written as DNA, the CDR3 is TGCGCCAGCAGCTTGGCTAGCGGGGGGCTGGGGAATGAGCAGTTCTTC. It specifies CASSLASGGLGNEQFF.

The V call is TRBV28, the J call TRBJ1-2, with D possibly being TRBD1 (5 bases). The CDR3 covers 15 residues. The germline V and J ends were trimmed by 4 bases and 5 bases, with 17 bases remaining between them. Germline assignment: CDR1 MDHEN and CDR2 SYDVKM. The CDR3 DNA reads TGTGCCAGCAGTTCCCCGCACCAGGGCTATTATGGCTACACCTTC. The encoded protein is CASSSPHQGYYGYTF.